This T cell receptor beta chain comes out of a study of regulatory T cells in long-lasting Graves disease. The time point here: newly diagnosed GD, antithyroid drugs for less than 3 months. Preparation of the TCR library used RNA extracted from PBMCs. Germline-derived CDR1 and CDR2 are GTSNPN and SVGIG (reference sequence). Trimming pared 2 bases from V and 4 bases from J, leaving 12 bases between. The CDR3 sequence is 14 residues long. TCR beta libraries were built with iRepertoire HTBI primers and Arm-PCR of CDR3 regions. In TCRdb, the multiplex PCR reads were re-called with MiXCR into one record per CDR3 protein. The table shows 200,000 to 250,000 distinct CDR3 sequences, with roughly 20% occurring only once. This clonotype was counted many times. The same specimen was also included in a second study, on T cells in Graves' hyperthyroidism and ophthalmopathy.

This clonotype was obtained from a woman aged 25 to 39 with Graves disease. This specimen consisted of peripheral blood mononuclear cells (PBMCs), obtained at new diagnosis, from a patient treated with antithyroid drugs. The rearrangement links TRBV30 to TRBJ1-3, with D unclear. CDR3 residues: CAWSRGTPGNTIYF. The DNA for the CDR3 is TGTGCCTGGAGTAGAGGTACTCCGGGAAACACCATATATTTT.